This record concerns one T cell receptor (beta chain) sequence. Its antigen is not known. This record comes from a study of cytomegalovirus exposure and HLA in healthy donors. On the study more broadly: A data release that came early held approximately 85 million unique TCRs from HLA-typed donors. General study results and limits: Later on, an analysis found that several of the most significant clusters appeared to be linked to common viral pathogens, which included parvovirus B19.

It was with 60 Vbeta and 13 Jbeta primers that the PCR ran. Only in-frame clones appear in the TCRdb table, and some are missing; sequencing was by immunoSEQ multiplex PCR. The repertoire holds 35,000 to 40,000 clones, around 69% seen once, with roughly 8% in the top ten. The receptor was isolated from a woman under 40 in good health and CMV-seropositive. Specimen: PBMCs.

The CDR3 loop reads CASSLAGLDSEQYF. The CDR3 coding sequence is TGCGCCAGCAGCTTGGCCGGGCTGGACAGCGAGCAGTACTTC. V and J are TRBV5-1 and TRBJ2-7; D possibly corresponds to TRBD1 (6 bases). The CDR3 runs 14 residues. From germline, CDR1 is SGHRS and CDR2 YFSETQ. V shed 0 bases and J shed 6 bases, with 13 bases lying between them. Variable domain in full (rest from reference TRBV5-1 and TRBJ2-7): KAGVTQTPRYLIKTRGQQVTLSCSPISGHRSVSWYQQTPGQGLQFLFEYFSETQRNKGNFPGRFSGRQFSNSRSEMNVSTLELGDSALYLCASSLAGLDSEQYFGPGTRLTVT.